What follows are 28 T cell receptor beta chains derived from one specimen sequenced in a study of cytomegalovirus exposure and HLA in healthy donors. Primers included in the PCR were 60 Vbeta and 13 Jbeta primers. Only in-frame clones appear in the TCRdb table, and some are missing; sequencing was by immunoSEQ multiplex PCR. The sample consists of 110,000 or so clones, about 80% of them appearing once. The sequencing sample was made of PBMCs. Source of these receptors: a woman in her fifties or sixties in good health and CMV-seropositive.

This clone was observed a single time. The chain recombines TRBV6-1 with TRBJ1-5; TRBD1 agrees at 9 bases. The V gene's germline CDR1 is MNHNS and CDR2 SASEGT. J lost 4 bases, V lost 7 bases, and 8 bases had no gene match. The CDR3 runs to 15 residues. CDR3 bases: TGTGCCAGCACCGAGGACAGGGGAGGAAATCAGCCCCAGCATTTT. Its translation is CASTEDRGGNQPQHF.

The gene calls are TRBV29-1 and TRBJ2-7; 10 bases align to TRBD1. The J segment lost 3 bases and the V segment lost 6 bases, leaving 2 bases of the junction unmatched. CDR3 length: 12 amino acids. Germline CDR1 is SQVTM and CDR2 is ANQGSEA. CDR3 loop: CSVGQGGYEQYF. CDR3 sequence (DNA): TGCAGCGTAGGACAGGGGGGCTACGAGCAGTACTTC.

This clone showed up just once. The V gene is TRBV7-9, the J gene TRBJ2-5; TRBD1 might be the D (5 bases). Trimming shortened V by 4 bases and J by 1 base, and 10 bases separated the two germline ends. CDR1 SEHNR and CDR2 FQNEAQ come from the germline V gene (reference sequence). The CDR3 loop spans 14 amino acids. The CDR3 reads CASSSGLGQETQYF. CDR3 in DNA: TGTGCCAGCAGCTCAGGGCTAGGCCAAGAGACCCAGTACTTC.

The rearrangement links TRBV11-2 to TRBJ2-1; D is unresolved. CDR1 SGHAT and CDR2 FQNNGV come from the germline V gene. Trimming took off 5 bases at V and 12 bases at J, with 26 bases between the two ends. CDR3 length equals 16 residues. Here the CDR3 DNA reads TGTGCCAGCAGCCTAAAGACCGAACTCTCCTCTCGAGGGCAGTTCTTC. Translated, it gives CASSLKTELSSRGQFF.

The CDR3 DNA reads as TGTGCCAGCGCCTACCGGGGTGGCGGGTGGAATGAGCAGTTCTTC. Amino acids: CASAYRGGGWNEQFF. The chain links TRBV5-8 to TRBJ2-1; TRBD2 is a possible D gene (5 bases). From germline, CDR1 is SGHTS and CDR2 YDEGEE. V lost 7 bases, J lost 7 bases, and 21 bases lay in between. CDR3 size: 15 residues.

The chain uses TRBV18 and TRBJ2-5; a possible D gene is TRBD2 (6 bases). Trimming pared 3 bases from V and 5 bases from J, leaving 13 bases between. The CDR3 length is 14 residues. Germline V gene lookup returns CDR1 KGHSH and CDR2 LQKENI. This CDR3 is CASSPKGGGETQYF. The CDR3 DNA reads TGTGCCAGCTCACCGAAGGGAGGCGGCGAGACCCAGTACTTC.

J is TRBJ2-5 and V is TRBV10-3; 8 bases map to TRBD2. The CDR3 has 13 amino acids. J lost 3 bases, V lost 9 bases, and 6 bases had no gene match. The germline V gene encodes CDR1 ENHRY and CDR2 SYGVKD. CDR3 sequence (DNA): TGTGCCATGGGCCCGGGACTAGAAGAGACCCAGTACTTC. Its protein product is CAMGPGLEETQYF.

J is TRBJ1-1 and V is TRBV6-6, with 7 bases identical to TRBD1. The CDR3 spans 14 residues. J gave up 6 bases and V 2 bases, and 6 bases lay outside the gene matches. Germline V lookup: CDR1 MNHNY, CDR2 SVGAGI (reference sequence). The CDR3 bases are TGTGCCAGCAGTTACGGAACAGGGGACGCTGAAGCTTTCTTT. It codes for CASSYGTGDAEAFF.

The rearrangement links TRBV27 to TRBJ1-2, with D unresolved. V was trimmed by 2 bases and J by 5 bases, leaving 9 bases between them. The CDR3 is made up of 13 amino acids. The germline gives CDR1 MNHEY, CDR2 SMNVEV (reference sequence). CDR3 nucleotide sequence: TGTGCCAGCAGTTTAAACAGTCTTTATGGCTACACCTTC. Protein: CASSLNSLYGYTF.

The chain carries TRBV5-6 and TRBJ1-1; tentative D call: TRBD1 (5 bases). Germline V gives CDR1 SGHDT, CDR2 YYEEEE. The CDR3 consists of 15 residues. Between the trimmed V and J ends, which lost 3 bases and 0 bases, there was a span of 12 bases. The chain's CDR3 is CASSWTPPMNTEAFF. The CDR3 DNA sequence: TGTGCCAGCAGCTGGACACCTCCCATGAACACTGAAGCTTTCTTT.

The rearrangement links TRBV7-2 to TRBJ1-5; D unresolved. V was clipped by 1 base and J by 0 bases, with 7 bases between them. The CDR3 totals 15 residues. Germline assignment: CDR1 SGHTA and CDR2 FQGNSA. The CDR3 is CASSLGQDSNQPQHF. The DNA for the CDR3 is TGTGCCAGCAGCTTAGGGCAGGATAGCAATCAGCCCCAGCATTTT. Full variable domain (outside the CDR3, taken from reference TRBV7-2 and TRBJ1-5): GAGVSQSPSNKVTEKGKDVELRCDPISGHTALYWYRQSLGQGLEFLIYFQGNSAPDKSGLPSDRFSAERTGGSVSTLTIQRTQQEDSAVYLCASSLGQDSNQPQHFGDGTRLSIL.

The chain has TRBV5-1 and TRBJ1-2, with D uncertain. V was pared by 3 bases and J by 5 bases, with 11 bases between. The germline gives CDR1 SGHRS, CDR2 YFSETQ. The CDR3 sequence is 13 residues long. In nucleotides, the CDR3 is TGCGCCAGCAGCTCCCGGGTCGGATATGGCTACACCTTC. Translating gives CASSSRVGYGYTF.

The chain links TRBV5-5 to TRBJ2-5; 7 bases line up with TRBD1. Germline CDR1 reads SGHKS; CDR2 reads YYEKEE (reference sequence). Trimming took 2 bases from V and 3 from J; bases not matched to a gene: 4. This CDR3 is built from 14 residues. The chain's CDR3 is CASSLGTVEETQYF. CDR3 DNA sequence: TGTGCCAGCAGCTTAGGGACAGTCGAAGAGACCCAGTACTTC.

Comments on this clone: A junction end diverges from the germline sequence, so it may reflect a read error. The V gene is TRBV7-9, the J gene TRBJ2-5, with TRBD2 identical over 11 bases. CDR1 SEHNR and CDR2 FQNEAQ come from the germline V gene (reference sequence). The CDR3 covers 15 residues. The CDR3 DNA is TGTTCCAGCAGCTTAACTAGCGGGGGACAAGAGACCCAGTACTTC. Translated, it gives CSSSLTSGGQETQYF.

This clone was seen a few times. The V and J genes are TRBV9 and TRBJ2-2; perhaps TRBD2 as D (6 bases). CDR1 SGDLS and CDR2 YYNGEE come from the germline V gene. The CDR3 covers 15 residues. The V end lost 2 bases, the J end lost 3 bases, and 11 bases lay between the germline ends. CDR3 protein: CASSVSGTYTGELFF. As DNA, the CDR3 is TGTGCCAGCAGCGTTAGCGGAACTTACACCGGGGAGCTGTTTTTT.

The gene calls are TRBV7-2 and TRBJ2-5; D is perhaps TRBD1 (5 bases). The CDR3 sequence is 15 residues long. In germline, CDR1 is SGHTA, CDR2 FQGNSA. Trimming left V 5 bases short and J 2 bases short, with 15 bases between. The CDR3 region has the DNA TGTGCCAGCAGCCCTGAAGGGGCGAGGCAAGAGACCCAGTACTTC. Encoded protein: CASSPEGARQETQYF.

The chain uses TRBV7-2 and TRBJ2-5; TRBD2 is a possible D gene (5 bases). The CDR3 totals 15 residues. V shed 4 bases and J shed 7 bases, with 19 bases lying between them. Germline loops: CDR1 SGHTA, CDR2 FQGNSA. The CDR3 nucleotides are TGTGCCAGCAGCTCCGCTGGGGAAGTCCGGGGGACCCAGTACTTC. Protein: CASSSAGEVRGTQYF.

This clone has a handful of counts. The V call is TRBV19, the J call TRBJ2-1; 14 bases are shared with TRBD2. Germline V gene data show CDR1 as LNHDA and CDR2 as SQIVND (reference sequence). J gave up 7 bases and V 10 bases, and 6 bases lay outside the gene matches. This CDR3 has 14 residues. The CDR3 DNA reads as TGTGCCACCAAGGGACTAGCGGGAGAGAATGAGCAGTTCTTC. It specifies CATKGLAGENEQFF.

This chain joins TRBV29-1 and TRBJ2-7; a weak D match, TRBD1 (6 bases). This CDR3 comprises 14 residues. From germline, CDR1 is SQVTM and CDR2 ANQGSEA. The ends were cut back, 4 bases at V and 5 bases at J, with 18 bases in the middle. This chain's CDR3 is CSVAVAGVRNEQYF. The CDR3 DNA is TGCAGCGTTGCAGTGGCAGGGGTAAGGAACGAGCAGTACTTC.

The rearrangement uses TRBV18 and TRBJ2-7, with TRBD2 as a possible D gene (6 bases). The CDR3 runs 13 residues. The V gene's germline CDR1 is KGHSH and CDR2 LQKENI. Deletions cut 5 bases from V and 0 bases from J, with 8 bases between. CDR3 loop: CASSGRGSYEQYF. The DNA for the CDR3 is TGTGCCAGCTCAGGGCGGGGCTCCTACGAGCAGTACTTC. Full variable domain (missing parts from reference TRBV18 and TRBJ2-7): NAGVMQNPRHLVRRRGQEARLRCSPMKGHSHVYWYRQLPEEGLKFMVYLQKENIIDESGMPKERFSAEFPKEGPSILRIQQVVRGDSAAYFCASSGRGSYEQYFGPGTRLTVT.

The chain recombines TRBV19 with TRBJ2-5, with D tentatively TRBD1 (5 bases). Germline-derived CDR1 and CDR2 are LNHDA and SQIVND (reference sequence). The CDR3 has 14 residues. Trimming shortened V by 4 bases and J by 5 bases, and 14 bases separated the two germline ends. In nucleotides, the CDR3 is TGTGCCAGTAGTACAAGGACACACGAGGAGACCCAGTACTTC. Its protein is CASSTRTHEETQYF.

The CDR3 region has the DNA TGCGCCAGCAGCTTCTACAGGGGGGCTGAGAGCTATGGCTACACCTTC. It translates to CASSFYRGAESYGYTF. V gene TRBV5-1 combines with J gene TRBJ1-2; 8 nucleotides line up with TRBD1. V gave up 2 bases and J gave up 4 bases; unmatched junction bases: 10. CDR3 length: 16 residues. In germline, CDR1 is SGHRS, CDR2 YFSETQ.

V gene TRBV10-3 combines with J gene TRBJ2-2, with TRBD1 matching 8 bases. The CDR3 extends over 15 amino acids. The J segment lost 6 bases and the V segment lost 2 bases, leaving 5 bases of the junction unmatched. CDR1 is ENHRY, CDR2 SYGVKD, per germline. CDR3 amino acids: CAISEDRGEAGELFF. CDR3 DNA: TGTGCCATCAGTGAGGACAGGGGCGAGGCCGGGGAGCTGTTTTTT.

This clone was observed a handful of times. The chain employs TRBV5-4 and TRBJ1-1, with a weak D call TRBD1 (5 bases). There are 13 residues in the CDR3. Germline CDR1 reads SGHNT; CDR2 reads YYREEE (reference sequence). V was trimmed by 0 bases and J by 8 bases, leaving 11 bases between them. CDR3 DNA: TGTGCCAGCAGCTTGGACAGGTTTCTAGAAGCTTTCTTT. Translated: CASSLDRFLEAFF.

The chain employs TRBV6-6 and TRBJ1-2; 8 bases match TRBD1. The CDR3 totals 13 residues. Germline loops: CDR1 MNHNY, CDR2 SVGAGI (reference sequence). With V trimmed by 5 bases and J by 5 bases, 4 bases remained unmatched. In nucleotides, the CDR3 is TGTGCCAGCAGTCTCACAGGGGGTTATGGCTACACCTTC. Protein product: CASSLTGGYGYTF.

Only one count was recorded for this clone. The chain uses TRBV7-5 and TRBJ2-1; the table names TRBD2, a call not compared with the DNA. TRBV7-5 has pseudogene status. The CDR3 sequence is 16 residues long. DNA of the CDR3: TGTGCCAGAAGCTCAAACTGGAGAAGCTCCTACAATGAGCAGTTCTTC. Translated, it gives CARSSNWRSSYNEQFF.

V gene TRBV6-5 combines with J gene TRBJ2-3; 7 nucleotides line up with TRBD1. The CDR3 spans 13 residues. V shed 8 bases, J shed 4 bases, and the junction held 6 bases outside the gene matches. The germline gives CDR1 MNHEY, CDR2 SVGAGI. CDR3 coding DNA: TGTGCCAGCTCGAAGGGGGCCCCAGATACGCAGTATTTT. Protein sequence: CASSKGAPDTQYF.

As to this clone: At one of its ends the junction is not consistent with the germline gene, which may arise from a read error. This chain uses TRBV6-5 with TRBJ1-6, with TRBD1 as a possible D gene (6 bases). CDR1 MNHEY and CDR2 SVGAGI come from the germline V gene. The CDR3 is 15 amino acids. Here the CDR3 reads CASSDSGAGNSPLHF. The DNA for the CDR3 is TGTGCCAGCAGTGACTCGGGGGCAGGGAATTCACCCCTCCACTTT.